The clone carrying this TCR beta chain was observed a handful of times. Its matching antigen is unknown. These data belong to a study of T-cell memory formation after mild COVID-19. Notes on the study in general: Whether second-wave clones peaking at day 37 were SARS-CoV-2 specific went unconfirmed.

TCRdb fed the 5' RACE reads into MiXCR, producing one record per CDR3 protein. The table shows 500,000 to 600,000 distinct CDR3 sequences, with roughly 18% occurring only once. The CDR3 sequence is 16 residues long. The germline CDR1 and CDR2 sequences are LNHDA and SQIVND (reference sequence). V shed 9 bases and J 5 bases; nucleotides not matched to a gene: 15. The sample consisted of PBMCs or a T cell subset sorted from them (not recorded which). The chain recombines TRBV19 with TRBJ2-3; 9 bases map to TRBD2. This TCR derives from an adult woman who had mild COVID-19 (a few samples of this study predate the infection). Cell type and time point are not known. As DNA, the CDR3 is TGTGCCAGCCACCCAACCCCAGCGGGGGGCCTAGATACGCAGTATTTT. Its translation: CASHPTPAGGLDTQYF.